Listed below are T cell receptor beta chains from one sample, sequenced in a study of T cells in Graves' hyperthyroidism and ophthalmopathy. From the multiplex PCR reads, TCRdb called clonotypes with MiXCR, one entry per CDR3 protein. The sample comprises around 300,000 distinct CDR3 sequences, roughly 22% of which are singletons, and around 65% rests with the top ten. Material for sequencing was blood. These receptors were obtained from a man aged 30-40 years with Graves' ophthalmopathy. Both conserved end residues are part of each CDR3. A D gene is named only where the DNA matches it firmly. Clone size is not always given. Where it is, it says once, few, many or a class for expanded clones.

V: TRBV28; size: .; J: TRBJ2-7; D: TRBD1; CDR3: CASSEARRGRYNEQYF; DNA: TGTGCCAGCAGTGAAGCGCGAAGGGGGCGGTACAATGAGCAGTACTTC
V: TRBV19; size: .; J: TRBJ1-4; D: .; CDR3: CASSYPTGTEKLFF; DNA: TGTGCCAGTAGCTACCCCACAGGAACTGAAAAACTGTTTTTT
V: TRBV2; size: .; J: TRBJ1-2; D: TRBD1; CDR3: CASSAGQGFSYGYTF; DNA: TGTGCCAGCAGTGCCGGACAGGGATTTAGCTATGGCTACACCTTC
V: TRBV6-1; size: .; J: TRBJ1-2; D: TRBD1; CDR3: CASSGTGSYGYTF; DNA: TGTGCCAGCAGTGGGACAGGGTCCTATGGCTACACCTTC
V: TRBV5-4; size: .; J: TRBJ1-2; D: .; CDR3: CASSSSGTQRFYGYTF; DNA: TGTGCCAGCAGCTCCTCCGGGACCCAAAGGTTCTATGGCTACACCTTC
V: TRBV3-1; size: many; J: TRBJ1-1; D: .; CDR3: CASSLTDANTEAFF; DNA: TGTGCCAGCAGCCTGACAGATGCGAACACTGAAGCTTTCTTT
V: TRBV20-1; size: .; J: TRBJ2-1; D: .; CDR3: CSARDSVGRTNEQFF; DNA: TGCAGTGCTAGAGATTCAGTGGGTAGAACGAATGAGCAGTTCTTC
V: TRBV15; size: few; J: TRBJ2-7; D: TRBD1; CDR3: CATRGETGTGNIHEQYF; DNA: TGTGCCACCAGAGGCGAGACCGGGACAGGGAATATCCACGAGCAGTACTTC
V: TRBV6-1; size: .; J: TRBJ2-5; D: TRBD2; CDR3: CASSAGTSLQETQYF; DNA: TGTGCCAGCAGTGCCGGGACTAGCCTACAAGAGACCCAGTACTTC
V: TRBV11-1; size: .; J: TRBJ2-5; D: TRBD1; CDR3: CASSLTGGVETQYF; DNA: TGTGCCAGCAGCTTGACAGGGGGCGTAGAGACCCAGTACTTC
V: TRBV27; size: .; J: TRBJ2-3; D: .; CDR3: CASSLSWGTDTQYF; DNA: TGTGCCAGCAGTTTATCCTGGGGGACAGATACGCAGTATTTT
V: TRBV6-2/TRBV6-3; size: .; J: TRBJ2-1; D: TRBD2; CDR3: CASSRTSGNEQFF; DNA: TGTGCCAGCAGCCGGACTAGCGGGAATGAGCAGTTCTTC
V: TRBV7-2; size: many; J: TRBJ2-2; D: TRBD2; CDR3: CASSFRRGTNTGELFF; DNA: TGTGCCAGCAGCTTCAGGCGGGGGACGAACACCGGGGAGCTGTTTTTT
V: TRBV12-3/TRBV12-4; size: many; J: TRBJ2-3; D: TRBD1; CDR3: CASSPIEGAQTDTQYF; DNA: TGTGCCAGCAGCCCCATTGAGGGGGCGCAAACAGATACGCAGTATTTT
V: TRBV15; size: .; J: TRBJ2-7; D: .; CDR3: CATSRDSYYEQYF; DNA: TGTGCCACCAGCAGGGACTCTTACTACGAGCAGTACTTC